This section outlines one T cell receptor beta chain sequence together with its context. The target antigen is unknown. This CDR3 contains 14 residues. V trimming: 5 bases; J trimming: 4 bases; junction bases outside the gene matches: 6. From germline, CDR1 is SGHTA and CDR2 FQGNSA. These data belong to a study of T cell responses to AZD1222 COVID-19 vaccine. Overall study: Second-dose groups at about 4 or about 12 weeks were pooled.

Sequencing used immunoSEQ multiplex PCR; TCRdb keeps in-frame clones, though not all of them. The sample includes 100,000 to 150,000 clones, roughly nine tenths seen only once; the top ten take roughly 1.5%. Whole-study results and caveats: Donors were largely white British and mainly female; clonal diversity was possibly underestimated.

V gene TRBV7-2 combines with J gene TRBJ2-3; TRBD2 aligns across 7 bases. This specimen was peripheral blood, taken on day 0 of AZD1222 vaccination. This receptor was taken from an adult in good health. For the CDR3, the DNA is TGTGCCAGCAGCATGGGGGGGGAGCCAGATACGCAGTATTTT. The encoded protein is CASSMGGEPDTQYF. The full variable domain, its missing parts supplied by reference TRBV7-2 and TRBJ2-3, is GAGVSQSPSNKVTEKGKDVELRCDPISGHTALYWYRQSLGQGLEFLIYFQGNSAPDKSGLPSDRFSAERTGGSVSTLTIQRTQQEDSAVYLCASSMGGEPDTQYFGPGTRLTVL.